These 21 T cell receptor beta chains were all obtained from the same sample, sequenced in a study of tumour-infiltrating T cells in Burkitt lymphoma. Clones were sequenced by immunoSEQ multiplex PCR, and TCRdb holds only the in-frame ones, with some missing. Seen here are around 14,000 clones, 60% to 80% observed once, and the top ten hold approximately 7.7%. Source material: tumor tissue. The receptors were gathered from a human donor with diffuse large B-cell lymphoma.

The rearrangement links TRBV6-5 to TRBJ1-1; D is possibly TRBD1 (6 bases). The CDR3 has 16 residues. The germline V gene encodes CDR1 MNHEY and CDR2 SVGAGI. The V and J ends lost 2 bases and 2 bases respectively, with 15 bases between them. The CDR3 DNA reads TGTGCCAGCAGTTACGGAGTCTGGGGGCTCAACACTGAAGCTTTCTTT. This sequence encodes CASSYGVWGLNTEAFF.

This chain connects TRBV29-1 to TRBJ2-1, with 8 positions matching TRBD2. CDR1 SQVTM and CDR2 ANQGSEA come from the germline V gene. The CDR3 runs to 14 residues. V lost 4 bases and J lost 2; bases outside the gene matches: 4. The CDR3 protein is CSVVPLAAYNEQFF. The CDR3 DNA reads as TGCAGCGTTGTCCCACTAGCGGCCTACAATGAGCAGTTCTTC.

The chain links TRBV4-2 to TRBJ2-7; either TRBD1 or TRBD2 may supply D (6 bases each). The CDR3 spans 14 residues. CDR1 and CDR2 (germline): LGHNA, YNFKEQ. V was trimmed by 3 bases and J by 6 bases, leaving 15 bases between them. CDR3 nucleotide sequence: TGTGCCAGCAGCCACGGGGGCCCGACCCCCGAGCAGTACTTC. It is translated as CASSHGGPTPEQYF.

The chain links TRBV2 to TRBJ2-5; D is perhaps TRBD2 (5 bases). The CDR3 consists of 13 residues. V was shortened by 3 bases and J by 4 bases, with 9 bases between the two germline ends. Germline assignment: CDR1 SNHLY and CDR2 FYNNEI. The CDR3 DNA sequence: TGTGCCAGCAGTGAGCGGGTTATAGAGACCCAGTACTTC. This encodes CASSERVIETQYF.

The chain links TRBV6-5 to TRBJ1-6; D gene unclear. Germline V lookup: CDR1 MNHEY, CDR2 SVGAGI. V was pared by 0 bases and J by 4 bases, with 7 bases between. This CDR3 is 15 amino acids long. CDR3 in DNA: TGTGCCAGCAGTTACTCTGGGGATTATAATTCACCCCTCCACTTT. Translation: CASSYSGDYNSPLHF.

The chain employs TRBV6-5 and TRBJ1-1; 9 bases line up with TRBD1. Per germline, CDR1 MNHEY and CDR2 SVGAGI. This CDR3 is built from 12 residues. The ends lost 6 bases at V and 8 bases at J; junction bases unmatched: 4. CDR3 loop: CASRRDRGEAFF. The DNA for the CDR3 is TGTGCCAGCAGACGCGACAGGGGGGAAGCTTTCTTT.

In nucleotides, the CDR3 is TGTGCCACCAGATTGACTTCGACAGATACGCAGTATTTT. Protein sequence: CATRLTSTDTQYF. This rearrangement joins TRBV19 to TRBJ2-3, with D unresolved. The CDR3 loop spans 13 amino acids. The germline V and J ends were trimmed by 10 bases and 3 bases, with 14 bases remaining between them. Germline-derived CDR1 and CDR2 are LNHDA and SQIVND (reference sequence).

The rearrangement joins TRBV13 to TRBJ2-3; D remains ambiguous. Trimming pared 7 bases from V and 4 bases from J, leaving 15 bases between. CDR3 length equals 14 residues. Per the germline V gene, CDR1 is PRHDT and CDR2 is FYEKMQ (reference sequence). As DNA, the CDR3 is TGTGCCAGCAAACGGCGGTTAGCAGCAGATACGCAGTATTTT. Translation gives CASKRRLAADTQYF.

Concerning this clone: The junction differs from germline at one of its ends, possibly a read error. The DNA of the CDR3 is TGTGCCGGCAGCCCAGGGCCCCAAGAGACCCAGTACTTC. Residues: CAGSPGPQETQYF. This sequence joins TRBV5-4 and TRBJ2-5; tentatively, D is TRBD1 (5 bases). The CDR3 runs 13 residues. Germline V gives CDR1 SGHNT, CDR2 YYREEE (reference sequence).

The gene calls are TRBV30 and TRBJ2-7; TRBD2 matches at 12 bases. V was clipped by 8 bases and J by 6 bases; unmatched bases: 8. Germline CDR1 is GTSNPN and CDR2 is SVGIG (reference sequence). The CDR3 has 13 amino acids. This chain's CDR3 is CALRLAGVREQYF. The CDR3 nucleotides are TGTGCCCTCCGACTAGCGGGAGTTCGCGAGCAGTACTTC.

V and J are TRBV10-2 and TRBJ1-5; no firm D call. The CDR3 spans 13 residues. Germline loops: CDR1 WSHSY, CDR2 SAAADI. Trimming cost V 2 bases and J 13 bases, with 15 bases left between them. CDR3 coding DNA: TGCGCCAGCAGTGAGATCGGTGGTGGCGGGCAGCATTTT. Its translation is CASSEIGGGGQHF.

This chain uses TRBV25-1 with TRBJ2-1; 7 bases agree with TRBD1. Germline V gene sequence: CDR1 MGHDK, CDR2 SYGVNS. The CDR3 contains 15 residues. The ends lost 7 bases at V and 0 bases at J; junction bases unmatched: 6. DNA for the CDR3: TGTGCCAGCATCCCGGGACAGAGCTCCTACAATGAGCAGTTCTTC. Amino acids: CASIPGQSSYNEQFF.

The J gene is TRBJ1-2, the V gene TRBV6-5; a possible D gene is TRBD1 (6 bases). Trimming stripped 4 bases from V and 4 bases from J, with 16 bases between. The germline V gene has CDR1 MNHEY and CDR2 SVGAGI. CDR3 length: 15 residues. The CDR3 protein is CASSSRGLGGYGYTF. CDR3 nucleotides: TGTGCCAGCAGTTCTCGGGGCTTAGGGGGCTATGGCTACACCTTC.

V usage is TRBV13 and J usage is TRBJ1-1; perhaps TRBD1 as D (5 bases). The CDR3 spans 16 residues. Looked up from germline, CDR1 is PRHDT and CDR2 is FYEKMQ (reference sequence). Trimming pared 0 bases from V and 3 bases from J, leaving 14 bases between. Written as DNA, the CDR3 is TGTGCCAGCAGCTTAGGTGGGAAGGGGAGGTACACTGAAGCTTTCTTT. Amino acid sequence: CASSLGGKGRYTEAFF.

The V call is TRBV29-1, the J call TRBJ1-1, with D unclear. Trimming pared 5 bases from V and 0 bases from J, leaving 10 bases between. This CDR3 has 13 amino acids. Per germline, CDR1 SQVTM and CDR2 ANQGSEA. The chain's CDR3 is CSVSRELNTEAFF. The CDR3 DNA reads TGCAGCGTTTCCCGGGAGCTGAACACTGAAGCTTTCTTT.

Only a few counts were recorded for this clone. The genes are TRBV4-1 and TRBJ2-1, with unresolved D. This CDR3 has 14 amino acids. CDR1 and CDR2 from the germline V gene are MGHRA and YSYEKL. The ends were cut back, 3 bases at V and 5 bases at J, with 11 bases in the middle. The CDR3 here is CASSHPPLDNEQFF. Written as DNA, the CDR3 is TGCGCCAGCAGCCACCCCCCATTAGACAATGAGCAGTTCTTC.

V is TRBV27 and J is TRBJ1-5; no definite D call. The germline CDR1 and CDR2 sequences are MNHEY and SMNVEV (reference sequence). V dropped 4 bases and J dropped 6 bases, with 10 bases sitting between them. The CDR3 covers 13 residues. The CDR3 here is CASSYKLGQPQHF. The CDR3 bases are TGTGCCAGCAGTTATAAGTTAGGTCAGCCCCAGCATTTT.

The chain uses TRBV27 and TRBJ2-3, with D tentatively TRBD1 (5 bases). The CDR3 has 14 residues. Trimming pared 6 bases from V and 2 bases from J, leaving 12 bases between. CDR1 and CDR2 (germline): MNHEY, SMNVEV (reference sequence). Here the CDR3 DNA reads TGTGCCAGCAGGGCACAGGTTTCCACAGATACGCAGTATTTT. This gives the protein CASRAQVSTDTQYF.

This chain joins TRBV5-1 and TRBJ2-1; 14 bases are shared with TRBD2. The trim removed 4 bases at V and 0 bases at J, leaving 6 bases unmatched. The CDR3 sequence is 18 residues long. In germline, CDR1 is SGHRS, CDR2 YFSETQ. The CDR3 nucleotides read TGCGCCAGCAGCGGGACTAGCGGGGGTCCCAGCTCCTACAATGAGCAGTTCTTC. Amino acid sequence: CASSGTSGGPSSYNEQFF.

The chain recombines TRBV7-6 with TRBJ2-2; TRBD1 matches at 7 bases. With 4 bases clipped from V and 6 bases from J, the junction kept 2 bases outside the gene matches. There are 13 residues in the CDR3. The germline gives CDR1 SGHVS, CDR2 FNYEAQ. The DNA for the CDR3 is TGTGCCAGCAGCTCGCAGGGGGCCGGGGAGCTGTTTTTT. Its protein is CASSSQGAGELFF. Full variable domain (rest looked up from reference TRBV7-6 and TRBJ2-2): GAGVSQSPRYKVTKRGQDVALRCDPISGHVSLYWYRQALGQGPEFLTYFNYEAQQDKSGLPNDRFSAERPEGSISTLTIQRTEQRDSAMYRCASSSQGAGELFFGEGSRLTVL.

The chain combines TRBV19 with TRBJ1-2, with D maybe TRBD1 (6 bases). V was shortened by 6 bases and J by 4 bases, with 15 bases between the two germline ends. Germline V gives CDR1 LNHDA, CDR2 SQIVND (reference sequence). The CDR3 runs 14 residues. CDR3 coding DNA: TGTGCCAGTAGCCCACCCCAGGGGCGCTATGGCTACACCTTC. Amino acids: CASSPPQGRYGYTF.